Detailed here is one T cell receptor (beta chain). V was pared by 4 bases and J by 4 bases, with 7 bases of the junction left unmatched. Germline CDR1 is MNHNS and CDR2 is SASEGT. The CDR3 contains 17 residues. Data came from immunoSEQ multiplex PCR; TCRdb stores just in-frame clones and leaves some out. The sample records millions of clones, 90% to 95% being singletons. This sample is drawn from a study of shared clonotypes between healthy human individuals. Material for sequencing was naive CD4+ T cells sorted from blood. Subset specified: CD45RA+ positively selected. The gene calls are TRBV6-1 and TRBJ2-2, with 12 bases lining up with TRBD2. The receptor was isolated from a man aged 18 to 30 in good health. The CDR3 loop reads CASSVASGRALTGELFF. The CDR3 DNA reads TGTGCCAGCAGTGTGGCTAGCGGGAGGGCCCTCACCGGGGAGCTGTTTTTT.